Sequencing of this TCR beta chain was carried out in a study of cytomegalovirus exposure and HLA in healthy donors. Study findings and constraints: In the analysis, some V segments, TRBV6-2 and TRBV6-3 included, were excluded as indistinguishable.

PCR involved 60 Vbeta and 13 Jbeta primers. Sequencing used immunoSEQ multiplex PCR; TCRdb keeps in-frame clones, though not all of them. The sample has about 180,000 clones, approximately 80% seen once; the top ten hold more than 0.45%. Germline V CDR1 and CDR2: LNHDA, SQIVND (reference sequence). The CDR3 consists of 12 residues. V was pared by 9 bases and J by 2 bases, with 10 bases between. This clone came up a few times. What it recognizes is unknown. This receptor was taken from a woman between 50 and 59 years old in good health and CMV-seronegative. The source material was PBMCs. The V and J genes are TRBV19 and TRBJ1-2; D ambiguous. CDR3 sequence (DNA): TGTGCCAGCGCTTGGCAGAACTATGGCTACACCTTC. It specifies CASAWQNYGYTF.